This T cell receptor (beta chain) appears in the sequencing data of a study of blood T cells in healthy people across ages (dated by TCRdb to between 2015 and 2017). Looking at the study overall: In model experiments, template switching captured roughly one uniquely barcoded TCR beta cDNA molecule for every two T cells. The study measured age-related changes in TCR beta repertoire diversity using deep sequencing normalized with unique cDNA molecular identifiers. Four age groups were formed from the donors: young (average approximately 16 years), middle-aged (less than 40), aged (roughly 56) and long-lived (roughly 81). Donors of different ages were randomly distributed across sequencing lanes to avoid experimental bias. Two additional independent replicas of 1 million unique cDNA reads from the same blood draw were analyzed for two donors (one aged 18 to 30 and one aged 80 or older). General findings and caveats noted by the study authors: Compared with the aged group, the long-lived group had more naive CD4+ T cells, fewer expanded clones and increased TCR diversity, a pattern suggesting age selection. As age increased, observed TCR beta diversity per million T cells dropped in a roughly linear way, and a significant reduction was already evident by age 40. Observed TCR beta diversity correlated strongly with the percentage of naive T cells measured by flow cytometry. Donor CMV infection status was unknown, potentially confounding age-related changes in expanded clonotypes. Bulk unsorted PBMC profiling prevented conclusive comparison of naive and antigen-experienced compartments. Total diversity estimates from one million sequenced T cells were considered lower bounds and underestimates.

About this clonotype itself: The clone's antigen remains unknown. No base-level quality is on record; no much larger clone is a single base apart.

Library prep was done by 5' RACE. Sequencing was carried out with an Illumina HiSeq 2500. The second PCR ran for roughly 6 to 11 cycles and used a J-beta primer mix along with a sample-barcoded 5' primer. Each TCR beta cDNA molecule received a unique molecular identifier from a template-switch 5' adaptor carrying 12 random nucleotides. At least 2.5 million CDR3-containing paired-end reads were obtained from each sample. First-strand cDNA was synthesized from all RNA with the Mint cDNA synthesis kit, primed by a TRBC-specific oligonucleotide. After uracil-DNA glycosylase treatment, a first 18-cycle PCR used universal primers M1SS and BC2_uni_R on all cDNA. In the paper's pipeline: Normalization of each sample was performed by random selection of 1 million high-quality reads, each carrying a distinct molecular identifier. Reads sharing molecular identifiers were discarded rather than binned into consensus sequences. MiTCR, with a Q25 quality threshold and the strictest error-elimination algorithm, was used for CDR3 identification, clonotype clustering and error correction. A nonparametric unseen species model using Euler transformation provided a lower-bound estimate of total TCR beta diversity. The public reads were run again by TCRdb, first through fastp at Q25 and then through MiXCR, and only productive beta chains were kept. All rows with the same CDR3 protein become a single entry with the most common DNA and genes. For this entry, the V and J calls and clone size follow TCRdb and not the study's own pipeline. The sample table lists around 800,000 distinct CDR3 sequences, roughly 50% of them with a count of one. The top ten constitute approximately 40% of the sample.

The roughly 42 donors, aged about 6 to 90 years, were systemically healthy Caucasian individuals from Russia. Each donor gave 8 to 10 milliliters of peripheral blood, drawn into EDTA-treated Vacutainer tubes. Ficoll-Paque density-gradient centrifugation was used to isolate PBMCs, with at least 6.5 million obtained per sample. Trizol reagent was used to extract total RNA from PBMCs, with at least 5.5 micrograms per sample. For every donor, an aliquot of PBMCs went through flow cytometry to measure the percentages of naive CD45RAhigh/CD27high T cells. This receptor was taken from a man older than 75 in good health. Sequencing was performed on blood.

The CDR3 region reads CASSPNAGAHEQYF. The bases are TGTGCCAGCAGCCCAAACGCGGGAGCCCACGAGCAGTACTTC. The chain couples TRBV7-9 to TRBJ2-4, with 7 bases in between that match TRBD2. The J call may be wrong; the DNA end is better matched by TRBJ2-7. CDR1 and CDR2, looked up from the germline V gene (reference sequence), are SEHNR and FQNEAQ. The CDR3 starts with the cysteine, ends with the phenylalanine, and has 14 residues. Kept here is only the CDR3 DNA, which spans 42 bases and is read in frame from base 1.